Here is one T cell receptor (beta chain) with its context. Antigen: not known. Each of the donors was a healthy bone marrow donor. The record originates from a study of cytomegalovirus exposure and HLA in healthy donors. Overall study findings and caveats: In a later analysis, the majority of CMV-associated beta chains seemingly showed HLA restriction.

PCR primers comprised 60 Vbeta and 13 Jbeta primers. Sequencing was performed with immunoSEQ multiplex PCR; in TCRdb, only in-frame clones are kept and a portion is missing. Seen in this sample are approximately 120,000 clones; the ten most common clones hold 2% to 2.5%. This CDR3 is built from 13 residues. Between the trimmed V and J ends, which lost 10 bases and 8 bases, there was a span of 17 bases. Germline CDR1 reads MNHEY; CDR2 reads SMNVEV (reference sequence). This sequence joins TRBV27 and TRBJ1-4, with D possibly matching TRBD1 (6 bases). The clonotype comes from a man aged 35-49 years in good health and CMV-seronegative. Sequencing was carried out using PBMCs. The CDR3 loop reads CATKRGSSEKLFF. The CDR3 DNA sequence: TGTGCCACCAAGAGGGGGTCCTCAGAAAAACTGTTTTTT.